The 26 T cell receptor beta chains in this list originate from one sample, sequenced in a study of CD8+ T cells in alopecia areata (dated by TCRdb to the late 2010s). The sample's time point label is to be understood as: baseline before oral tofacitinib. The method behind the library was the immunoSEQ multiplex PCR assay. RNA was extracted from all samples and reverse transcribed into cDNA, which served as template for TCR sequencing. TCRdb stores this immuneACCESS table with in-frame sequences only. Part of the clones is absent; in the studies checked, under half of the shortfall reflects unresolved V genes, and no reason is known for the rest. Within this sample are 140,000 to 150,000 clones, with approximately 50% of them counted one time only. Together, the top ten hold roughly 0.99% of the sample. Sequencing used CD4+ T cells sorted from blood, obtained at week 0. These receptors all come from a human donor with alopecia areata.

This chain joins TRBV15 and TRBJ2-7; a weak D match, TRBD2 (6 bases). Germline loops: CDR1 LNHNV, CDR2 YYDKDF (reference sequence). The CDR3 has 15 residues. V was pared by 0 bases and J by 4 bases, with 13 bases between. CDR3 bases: TGTGCCACCAGCAGAGACCCTAGCGCTGGATACGAGCAGTACTTC. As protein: CATSRDPSAGYEQYF. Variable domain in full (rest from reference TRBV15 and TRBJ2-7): DAMVIQNPRYQVTQFGKPVTLSCSQTLNHNVMYWYQQKSSQAPKLLFHYYDKDFNNEADTPDNFQSRRPNTSFCFLDIRSPGLGDTAMYLCATSRDPSAGYEQYFGPGTRLTVT.

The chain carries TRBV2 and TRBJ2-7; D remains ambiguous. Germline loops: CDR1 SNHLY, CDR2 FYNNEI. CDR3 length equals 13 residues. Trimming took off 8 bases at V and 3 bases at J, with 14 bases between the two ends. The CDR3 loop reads CASGIRPFYEQYF. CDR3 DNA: TGTGCCAGCGGTATCAGACCTTTCTACGAGCAGTACTTC.

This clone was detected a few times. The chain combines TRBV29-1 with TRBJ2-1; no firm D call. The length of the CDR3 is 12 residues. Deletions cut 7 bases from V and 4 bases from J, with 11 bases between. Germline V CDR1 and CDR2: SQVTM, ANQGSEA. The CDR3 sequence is CSAEPNYNEQFF. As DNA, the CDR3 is TGCAGCGCCGAGCCCAATTACAATGAGCAGTTCTTC.

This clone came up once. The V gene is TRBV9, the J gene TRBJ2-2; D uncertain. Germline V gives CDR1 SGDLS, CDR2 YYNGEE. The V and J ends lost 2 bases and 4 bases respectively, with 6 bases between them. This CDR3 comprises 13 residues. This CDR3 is CASSVELTGELFF. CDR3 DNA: TGTGCCAGCAGCGTCGAGCTCACCGGGGAGCTGTTTTTT.

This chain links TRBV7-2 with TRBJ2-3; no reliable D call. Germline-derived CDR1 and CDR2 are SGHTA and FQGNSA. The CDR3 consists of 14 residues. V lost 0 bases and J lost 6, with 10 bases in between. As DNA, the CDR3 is TGTGCCAGCAGCTTAGCCCCCGCACGGGATACGCAGTATTTT. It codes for CASSLAPARDTQYF. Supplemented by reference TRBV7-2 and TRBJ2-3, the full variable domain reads GAGVSQSPSNKVTEKGKDVELRCDPISGHTALYWYRQSLGQGLEFLIYFQGNSAPDKSGLPSDRFSAERTGGSVSTLTIQRTQQEDSAVYLCASSLAPARDTQYFGPGTRLTVL.

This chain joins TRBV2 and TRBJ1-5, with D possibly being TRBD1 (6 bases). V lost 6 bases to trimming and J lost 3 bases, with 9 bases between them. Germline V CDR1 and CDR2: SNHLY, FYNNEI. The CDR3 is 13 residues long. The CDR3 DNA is TGTGCCAGCAGGGCAGGGGTCAATCAGCCCCAGCATTTT. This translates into CASRAGVNQPQHF.

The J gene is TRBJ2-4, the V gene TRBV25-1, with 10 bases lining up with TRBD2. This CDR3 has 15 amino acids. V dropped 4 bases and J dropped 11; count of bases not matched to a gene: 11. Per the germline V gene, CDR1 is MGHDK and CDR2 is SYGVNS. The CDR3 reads CASSVQLGTSALQYF. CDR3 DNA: TGTGCCAGCAGTGTCCAACTAGGGACTAGCGCGCTTCAGTACTTC.

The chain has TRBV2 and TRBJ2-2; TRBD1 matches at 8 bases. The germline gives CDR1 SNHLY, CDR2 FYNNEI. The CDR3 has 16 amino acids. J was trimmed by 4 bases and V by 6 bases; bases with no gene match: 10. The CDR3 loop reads CASSPGQGFVTGELFF. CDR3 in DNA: TGTGCCAGCAGCCCAGGACAGGGCTTTGTCACCGGGGAGCTGTTTTTT.

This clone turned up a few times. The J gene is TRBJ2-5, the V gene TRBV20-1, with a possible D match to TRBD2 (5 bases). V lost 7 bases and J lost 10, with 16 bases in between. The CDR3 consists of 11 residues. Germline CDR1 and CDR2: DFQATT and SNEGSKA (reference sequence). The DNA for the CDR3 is TGCAGTGTCTTACTAGGTGATCTCCAGTACTTC. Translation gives CSVLLGDLQYF.

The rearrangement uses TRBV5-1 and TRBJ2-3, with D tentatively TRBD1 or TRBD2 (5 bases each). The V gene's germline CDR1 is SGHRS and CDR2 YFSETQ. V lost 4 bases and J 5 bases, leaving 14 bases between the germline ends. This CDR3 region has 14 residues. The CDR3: CASSPGAGGDTQYF. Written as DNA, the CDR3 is TGCGCCAGCAGCCCCGGTGCTGGGGGAGATACGCAGTATTTT.

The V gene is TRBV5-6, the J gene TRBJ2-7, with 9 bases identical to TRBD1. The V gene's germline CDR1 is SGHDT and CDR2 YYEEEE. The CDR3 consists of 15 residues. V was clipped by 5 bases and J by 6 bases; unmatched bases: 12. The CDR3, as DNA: TGTGCCAGCAGGGCGCGGGACAGGGTCTGGGGCGAGCAGTACTTC. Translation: CASRARDRVWGEQYF.

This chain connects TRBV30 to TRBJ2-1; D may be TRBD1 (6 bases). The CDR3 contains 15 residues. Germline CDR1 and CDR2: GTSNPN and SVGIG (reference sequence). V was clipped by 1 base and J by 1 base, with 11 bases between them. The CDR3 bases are TGTGCCTGGAGTGCCGACAGGTCATCCTACAATGAGCAGTTCTTC. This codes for CAWSADRSSYNEQFF.

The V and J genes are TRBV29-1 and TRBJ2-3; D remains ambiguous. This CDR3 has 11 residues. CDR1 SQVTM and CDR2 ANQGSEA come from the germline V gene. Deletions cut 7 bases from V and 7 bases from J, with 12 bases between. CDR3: CSATNMNTQYF. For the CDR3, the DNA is TGCAGCGCCACAAATATGAATACGCAGTATTTT.

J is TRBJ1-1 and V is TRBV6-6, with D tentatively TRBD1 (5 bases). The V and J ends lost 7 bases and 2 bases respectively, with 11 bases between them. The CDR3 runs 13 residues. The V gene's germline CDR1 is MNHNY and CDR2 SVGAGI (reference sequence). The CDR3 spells CASIRTTNTEAFF. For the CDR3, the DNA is TGTGCCAGCATCAGGACAACCAACACTGAAGCTTTCTTT.

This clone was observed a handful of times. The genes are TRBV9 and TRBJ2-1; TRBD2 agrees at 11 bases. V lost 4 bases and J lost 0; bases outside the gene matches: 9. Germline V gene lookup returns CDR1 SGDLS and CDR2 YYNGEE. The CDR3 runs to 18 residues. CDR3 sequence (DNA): TGTGCCAGCAGCAAAGTTCTAGCGGGAGGCCTCTCCTACAATGAGCAGTTCTTC. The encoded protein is CASSKVLAGGLSYNEQFF.

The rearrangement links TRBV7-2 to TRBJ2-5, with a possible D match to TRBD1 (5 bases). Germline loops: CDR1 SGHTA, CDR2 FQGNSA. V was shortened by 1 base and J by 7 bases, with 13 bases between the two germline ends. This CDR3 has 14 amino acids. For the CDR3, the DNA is TGTGCCAGCAGCTTAGGACAGTTAGGTGGGACCCAGTACTTC. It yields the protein CASSLGQLGGTQYF.

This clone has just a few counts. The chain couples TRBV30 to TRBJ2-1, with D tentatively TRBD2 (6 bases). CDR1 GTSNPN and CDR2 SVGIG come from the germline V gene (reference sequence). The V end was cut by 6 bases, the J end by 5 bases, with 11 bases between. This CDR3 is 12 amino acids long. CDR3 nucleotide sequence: TGTGCCTGCCAATCGGGAGACAATGAGCAGTTCTTC. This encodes CACQSGDNEQFF. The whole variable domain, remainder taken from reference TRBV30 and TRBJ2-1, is SQTIHQWPATLVQPVGSPLSLECTVEGTSNPNLYWYRQAAGRGLQLLFYSVGIGQISSEVPQNLSASRPQDRQFILSSKKLLLSDSGFYLCACQSGDNEQFFGPGTRLTVL.

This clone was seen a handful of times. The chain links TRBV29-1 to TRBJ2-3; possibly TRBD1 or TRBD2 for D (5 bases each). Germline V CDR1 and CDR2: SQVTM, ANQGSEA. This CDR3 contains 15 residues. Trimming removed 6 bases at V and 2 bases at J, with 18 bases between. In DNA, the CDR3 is TGCAGCGTCCCCATTGGGGGTTCCTACACAGATACGCAGTATTTT. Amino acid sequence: CSVPIGGSYTDTQYF.

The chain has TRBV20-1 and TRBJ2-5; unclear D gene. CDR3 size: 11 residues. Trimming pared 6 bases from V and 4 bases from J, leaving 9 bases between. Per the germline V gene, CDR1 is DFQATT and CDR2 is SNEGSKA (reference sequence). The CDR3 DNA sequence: TGCAGTGCCGTCTTAGGAGAGACCCAGTACTTC. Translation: CSAVLGETQYF.

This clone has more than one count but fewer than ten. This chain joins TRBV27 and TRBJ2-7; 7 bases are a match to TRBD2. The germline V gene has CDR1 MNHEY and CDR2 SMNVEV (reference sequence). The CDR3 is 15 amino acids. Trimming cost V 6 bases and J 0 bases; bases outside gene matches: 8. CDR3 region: CASSPRGGSSYEQYF. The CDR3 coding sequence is TGTGCCAGCAGCCCGCGGGGAGGGAGCTCCTACGAGCAGTACTTC.

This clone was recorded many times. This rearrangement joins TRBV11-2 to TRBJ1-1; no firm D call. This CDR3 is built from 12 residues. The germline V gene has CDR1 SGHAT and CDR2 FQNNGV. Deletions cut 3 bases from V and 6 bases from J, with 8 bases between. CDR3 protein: CASSFAVPEAFF. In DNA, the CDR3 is TGTGCCAGCAGCTTTGCGGTTCCTGAAGCTTTCTTT.

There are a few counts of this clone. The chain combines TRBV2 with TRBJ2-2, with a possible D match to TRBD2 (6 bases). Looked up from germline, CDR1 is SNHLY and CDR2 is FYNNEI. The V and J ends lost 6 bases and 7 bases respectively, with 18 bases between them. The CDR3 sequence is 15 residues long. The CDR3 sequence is CASRFSASESGELFF. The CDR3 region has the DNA TGTGCCAGCAGATTCTCGGCTAGCGAAAGCGGGGAGCTGTTTTTT.

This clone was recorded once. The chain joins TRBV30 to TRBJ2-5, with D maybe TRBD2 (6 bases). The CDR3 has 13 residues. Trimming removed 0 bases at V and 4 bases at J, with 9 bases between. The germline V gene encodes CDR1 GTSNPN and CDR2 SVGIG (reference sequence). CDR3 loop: CAWSVLRGETQYF. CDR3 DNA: TGTGCCTGGAGTGTACTGCGGGGAGAGACCCAGTACTTC.

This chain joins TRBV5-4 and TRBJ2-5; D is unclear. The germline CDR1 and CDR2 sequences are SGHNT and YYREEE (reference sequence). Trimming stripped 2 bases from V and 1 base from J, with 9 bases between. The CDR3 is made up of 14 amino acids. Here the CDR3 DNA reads TGTGCCAGCAGCTTCGGGCAGACCCAAGAGACCCAGTACTTC. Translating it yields CASSFGQTQETQYF.

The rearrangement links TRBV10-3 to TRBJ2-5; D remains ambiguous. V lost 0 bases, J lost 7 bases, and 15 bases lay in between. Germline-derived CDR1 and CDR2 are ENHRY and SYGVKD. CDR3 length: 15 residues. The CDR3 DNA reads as TGTGCCATCAGTGAGTCGCCTACCTCCGGTGTGACCCAGTACTTC. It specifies CAISESPTSGVTQYF.

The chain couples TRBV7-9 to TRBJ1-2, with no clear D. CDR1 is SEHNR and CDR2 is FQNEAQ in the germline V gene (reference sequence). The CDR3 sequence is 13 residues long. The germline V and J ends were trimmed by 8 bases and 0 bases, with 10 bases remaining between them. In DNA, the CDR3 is TGTGCCAGCTCGGAGGGCGCTAACTATGGCTACACCTTC. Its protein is CASSEGANYGYTF.